This TCR beta chain was recorded in a study of blood T cell repertoires in COVID-19. Patients at the Seattle site were enrolled during active infection and followed longitudinally. The CDR3 covers 14 residues. The germline V gene encodes CDR1 MDHEN and CDR2 SYDVKM. The V and J ends lost 3 bases and 9 bases, in that order; junction bases with no gene match: 10. The table came from immunoSEQ multiplex PCR; TCRdb's copy has only in-frame clones and leaves some out. The data contain under 250,000 clones, around 88% of them singletons. The chain carries TRBV28 and TRBJ1-1, with 7 nucleotides matching TRBD1. This sequence was found in a woman of 80 years or more with COVID-19, enrolled during active disease. The sequencing sample was made of peripheral blood. CDR3 loop: CASSFIRDSEKAFF. The CDR3 region has the DNA TGTGCCAGCAGTTTCATACGGGACAGCGAGAAAGCTTTCTTT.